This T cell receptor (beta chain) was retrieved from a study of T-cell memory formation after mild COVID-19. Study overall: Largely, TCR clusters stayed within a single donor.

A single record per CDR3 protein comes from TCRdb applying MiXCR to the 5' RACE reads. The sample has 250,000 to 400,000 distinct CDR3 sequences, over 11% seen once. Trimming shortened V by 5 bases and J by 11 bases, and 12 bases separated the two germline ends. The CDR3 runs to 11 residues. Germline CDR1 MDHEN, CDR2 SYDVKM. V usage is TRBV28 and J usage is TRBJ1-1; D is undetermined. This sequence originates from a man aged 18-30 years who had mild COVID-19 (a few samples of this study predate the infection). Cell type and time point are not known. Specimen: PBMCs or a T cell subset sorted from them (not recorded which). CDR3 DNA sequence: TGTGCCAGCAGTACCATAACGTTGGCTTTCTTT. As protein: CASSTITLAFF.